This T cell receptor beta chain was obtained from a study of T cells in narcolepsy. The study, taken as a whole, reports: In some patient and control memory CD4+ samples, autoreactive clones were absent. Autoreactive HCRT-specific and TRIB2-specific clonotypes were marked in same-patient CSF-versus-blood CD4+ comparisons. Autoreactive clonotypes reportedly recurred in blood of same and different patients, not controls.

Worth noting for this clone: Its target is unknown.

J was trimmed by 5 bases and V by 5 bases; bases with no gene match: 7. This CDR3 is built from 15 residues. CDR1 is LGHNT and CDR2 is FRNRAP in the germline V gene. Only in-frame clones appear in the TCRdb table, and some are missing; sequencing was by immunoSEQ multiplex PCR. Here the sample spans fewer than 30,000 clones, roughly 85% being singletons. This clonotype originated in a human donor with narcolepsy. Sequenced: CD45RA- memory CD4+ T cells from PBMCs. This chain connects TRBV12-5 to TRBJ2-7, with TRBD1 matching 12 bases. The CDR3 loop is CASGTGTGGVNEQYF. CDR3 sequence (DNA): TGTGCTAGTGGTACCGGGACAGGGGGCGTAAACGAGCAGTACTTC.